The rows below give T cell receptor beta chains drawn from one sample of a study of T-cell memory formation after mild COVID-19. TCRdb processed the 5' RACE reads anew with MiXCR; each CDR3 protein has one entry. The sample has over 250,000 distinct CDR3 sequences; 15% to 20% are singletons. Material: PBMCs or a T cell subset sorted from them (not recorded which). These receptors all come from a man aged 18-30 years who had mild COVID-19 (a few samples of this study predate the infection). Cell type and time point are not known. CDR3s include the opening cysteine and the closing phenylalanine or tryptophan. Fields, in order: V gene, J gene, D gene, clone size, CDR3 protein, CDR3 DNA. A D gene is named only where the DNA matches it firmly. Clone size appears in some rows only: once, few, many, or a class for an expanded clone.

V gene: TRBV7-9; J gene: TRBJ2-5; D gene: TRBD2; clone size: many; CDR3 protein: CASSIGGGGGETQYF; CDR3 DNA: TGTGCCAGCAGCATTGGCGGCGGGGGAGGAGAGACCCAGTACTTC
V gene: TRBV6-6; J gene: TRBJ1-1; D gene: NA; clone size: NA; CDR3 protein: CASRARVEDTEAFF; CDR3 DNA: TGTGCCAGCAGGGCTCGGGTAGAAGACACTGAAGCTTTCTTT
V gene: TRBV6-5; J gene: TRBJ2-1; D gene: NA; clone size: few; CDR3 protein: CASSYSWQVMNEQFF; CDR3 DNA: TGTGCCAGCAGTTACTCGTGGCAAGTAATGAATGAGCAGTTCTTC
V gene: TRBV15; J gene: TRBJ1-2; D gene: NA; clone size: few; CDR3 protein: CATSRDGGTPYGYTF; CDR3 DNA: TGTGCCACCAGCAGGGATGGGGGGACCCCCTATGGCTACACCTTC
V gene: TRBV6-2/TRBV6-3; J gene: TRBJ2-5; D gene: NA; clone size: few; CDR3 protein: CASSYGVVGTQYF; CDR3 DNA: TGTGCCAGCAGTTACGGGGTAGTAGGAACCCAGTACTTC
V gene: TRBV6-5; J gene: TRBJ2-1; D gene: NA; clone size: NA; CDR3 protein: CASSYGGWNEQFF; CDR3 DNA: TGTGCCAGCAGTTATGGGGGTTGGAATGAGCAGTTCTTC
V gene: TRBV5-1; J gene: TRBJ1-4; D gene: TRBD1; clone size: few; CDR3 protein: CASSATGGRLEKLFF; CDR3 DNA: TGCGCCAGCAGCGCCACAGGGGGGCGGCTCGAAAAACTGTTTTTT
V gene: TRBV7-9; J gene: TRBJ2-7; D gene: TRBD1; clone size: few; CDR3 protein: CASSTGTGSHEQYF; CDR3 DNA: TGTGCCAGCAGTACCGGGACAGGGTCCCACGAGCAGTACTTC
V gene: TRBV5-4; J gene: TRBJ2-3; D gene: TRBD1; clone size: few; CDR3 protein: CASSPGQGRADTQYF; CDR3 DNA: TGTGCCAGCAGTCCCGGACAGGGAAGGGCGGATACGCAGTATTTT
V gene: TRBV20-1; J gene: TRBJ2-3; D gene: TRBD2; clone size: NA; CDR3 protein: CSVPTSGAYTQYF; CDR3 DNA: TGCAGTGTTCCGACTAGCGGGGCATATACGCAGTATTTT
V gene: TRBV20-1; J gene: TRBJ1-2; D gene: NA; clone size: NA; CDR3 protein: CSARGGGLGYTF; CDR3 DNA: TGCAGTGCTAGAGGAGGGGGGCTCGGCTACACCTTC
V gene: TRBV4-3; J gene: TRBJ1-5; D gene: NA; clone size: many; CDR3 protein: CASSPGIGGPYSNQPQHF; CDR3 DNA: TGCGCCAGCAGCCCCGGGATTGGAGGGCCGTATAGCAATCAGCCCCAGCATTTT
V gene: TRBV18; J gene: TRBJ2-5; D gene: TRBD2; clone size: NA; CDR3 protein: CASSAIAGPSTTQYF; CDR3 DNA: TGTGCCAGCTCAGCCATAGCGGGGCCCTCGACGACCCAGTACTTC
V gene: TRBV5-5; J gene: TRBJ1-5; D gene: TRBD1; clone size: many; CDR3 protein: CASSPWDSSRTYSNQPQHF; CDR3 DNA: TGTGCCAGCAGCCCTTGGGACAGTTCGAGGACATATAGCAATCAGCCCCAGCATTTT
V gene: TRBV7-2; J gene: TRBJ1-5; D gene: NA; clone size: NA; CDR3 protein: CASSSPQPGQPQHF; CDR3 DNA: TGTGCCAGCAGCAGCCCACAGCCGGGCCAGCCCCAGCATTTT
V gene: TRBV20-1; J gene: TRBJ2-5; D gene: NA; clone size: few; CDR3 protein: CSARDHGETQYF; CDR3 DNA: TGCAGTGCTAGAGACCACGGAGAGACCCAGTACTTC
V gene: TRBV2; J gene: TRBJ2-7; D gene: TRBD2; clone size: few; CDR3 protein: CASSLRGLAGKYEQYF; CDR3 DNA: TGTGCCAGCAGTCTTCGCGGACTAGCGGGGAAGTACGAGCAGTACTTC
V gene: TRBV5-4; J gene: TRBJ1-2; D gene: TRBD1; clone size: NA; CDR3 protein: CASRLTGVRDGYTF; CDR3 DNA: TGTGCCAGCAGGTTGACAGGGGTTCGGGATGGCTACACCTTC
V gene: TRBV4-1; J gene: TRBJ2-3; D gene: NA; clone size: NA; CDR3 protein: CASSQVGWLGDTQYF; CDR3 DNA: TGCGCCAGCAGCCAAGTAGGATGGCTCGGAGATACGCAGTATTTT
V gene: TRBV19; J gene: TRBJ2-1; D gene: TRBD2; clone size: NA; CDR3 protein: CASSIPRGGEQFF; CDR3 DNA: TGTGCCAGTAGTATCCCTCGGGGGGGAGAGCAGTTCTTC